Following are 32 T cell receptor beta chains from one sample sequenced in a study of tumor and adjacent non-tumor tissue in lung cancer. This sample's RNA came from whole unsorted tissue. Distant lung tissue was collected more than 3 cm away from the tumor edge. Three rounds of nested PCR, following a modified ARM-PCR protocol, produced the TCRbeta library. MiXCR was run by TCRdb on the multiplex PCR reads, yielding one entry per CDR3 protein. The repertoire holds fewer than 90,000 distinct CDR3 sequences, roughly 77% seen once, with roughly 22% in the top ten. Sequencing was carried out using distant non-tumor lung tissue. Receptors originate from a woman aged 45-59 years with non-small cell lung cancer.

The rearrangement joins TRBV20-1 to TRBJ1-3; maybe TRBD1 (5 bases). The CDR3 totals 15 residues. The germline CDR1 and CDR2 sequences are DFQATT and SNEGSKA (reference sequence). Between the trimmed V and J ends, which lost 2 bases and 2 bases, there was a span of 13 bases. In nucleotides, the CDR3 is TGCAGTGCTAGACCCCCGAGACAGACTGGAAACACCATATATTTT. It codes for CSARPPRQTGNTIYF.

CDR3 protein: CSARTDSGGELFF. As DNA, the CDR3 is TGCAGCGCCCGGACTGACTCGGGCGGGGAGCTGTTTTTT. This chain uses TRBV29-1 with TRBJ2-2, with a tentative D call TRBD2 (5 bases). This CDR3 spans 13 amino acids. Germline CDR1 is SQVTM and CDR2 is ANQGSEA. Between the trimmed V and J ends, which lost 7 bases and 7 bases, there was a span of 16 bases.

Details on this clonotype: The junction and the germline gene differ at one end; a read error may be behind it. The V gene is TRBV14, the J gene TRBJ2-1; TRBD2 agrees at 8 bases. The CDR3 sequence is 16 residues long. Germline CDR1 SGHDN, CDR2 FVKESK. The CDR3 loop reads CASSHFKREFYNGQFF. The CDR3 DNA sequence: TGTGCCAGCAGCCATTTTAAGCGGGAGTTCTATAATGGGCAGTTCTTC.

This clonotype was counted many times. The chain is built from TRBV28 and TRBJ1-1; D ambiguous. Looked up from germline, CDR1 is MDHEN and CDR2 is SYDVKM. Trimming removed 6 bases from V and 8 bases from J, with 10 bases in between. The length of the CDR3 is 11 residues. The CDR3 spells CASSRYREAFF. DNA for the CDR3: TGTGCCAGCAGCCGGTACCGCGAAGCTTTCTTT.

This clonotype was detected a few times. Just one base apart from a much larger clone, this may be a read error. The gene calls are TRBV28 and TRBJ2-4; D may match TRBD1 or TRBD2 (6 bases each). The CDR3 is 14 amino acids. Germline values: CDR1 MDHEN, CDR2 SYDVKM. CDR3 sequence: CANSFKGGGNIQYF. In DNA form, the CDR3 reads TGTGCCAACAGTTTTAAGGGGGGTGGCAACATTCAGTACTTC.

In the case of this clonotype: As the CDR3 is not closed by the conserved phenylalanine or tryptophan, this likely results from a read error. The CDR3 here is CASSYVGPAGVEQYY. The CDR3 nucleotides are TGTGCCAGCAGTTACGTAGGACCAGCGGGAGTCGAGCAGTACTAC. The V call is TRBV6-2 or TRBV6-3, the J call TRBJ2-7; TRBD2 agrees at 8 bases. The V gene end was trimmed by 2 bases and the J gene end by 6 bases; junction bases not matched to a gene: 9. The CDR3 is made up of 15 amino acids. Germline V lookup: CDR1 MNHEY, CDR2 SVGEGT.

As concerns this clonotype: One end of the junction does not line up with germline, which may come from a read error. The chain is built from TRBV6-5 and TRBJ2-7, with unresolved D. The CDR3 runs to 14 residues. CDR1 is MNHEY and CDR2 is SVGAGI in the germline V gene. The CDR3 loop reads CTSSYSRKAYEQYF. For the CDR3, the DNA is TGTACCAGCAGTTACTCCCGCAAAGCCTACGAGCAGTACTTC.

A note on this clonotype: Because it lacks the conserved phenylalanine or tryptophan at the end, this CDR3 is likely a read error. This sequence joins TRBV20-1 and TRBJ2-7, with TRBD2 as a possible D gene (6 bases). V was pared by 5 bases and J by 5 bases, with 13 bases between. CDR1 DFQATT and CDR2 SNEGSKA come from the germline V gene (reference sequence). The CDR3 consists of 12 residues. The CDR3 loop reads CSARGKADEQYC. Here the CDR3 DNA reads TGCAGTGCTCGCGGGAAGGCCGACGAGCAGTACTGC.

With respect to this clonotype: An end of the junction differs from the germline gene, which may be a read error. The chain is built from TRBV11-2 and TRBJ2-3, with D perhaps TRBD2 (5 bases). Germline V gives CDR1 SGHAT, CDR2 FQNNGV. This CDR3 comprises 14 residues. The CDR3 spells CASNLRTGTHTQYF. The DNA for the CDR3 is TGTGCCAGCAACTTAAGGACTGGTACACATACGCAGTATTTT.

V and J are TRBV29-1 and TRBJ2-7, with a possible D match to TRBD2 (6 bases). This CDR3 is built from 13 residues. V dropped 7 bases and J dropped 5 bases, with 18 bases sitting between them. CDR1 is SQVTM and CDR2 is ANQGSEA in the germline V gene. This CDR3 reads CSAAGLVFDEQYF. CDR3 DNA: TGCAGCGCCGCGGGACTGGTCTTCGACGAGCAGTACTTC.

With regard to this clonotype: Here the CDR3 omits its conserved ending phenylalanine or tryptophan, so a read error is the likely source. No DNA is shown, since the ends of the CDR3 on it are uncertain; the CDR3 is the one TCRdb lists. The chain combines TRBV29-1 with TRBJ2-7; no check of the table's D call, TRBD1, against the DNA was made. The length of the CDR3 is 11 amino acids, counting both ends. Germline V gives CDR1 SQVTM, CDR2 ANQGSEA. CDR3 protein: CSVRQGGEQYL.

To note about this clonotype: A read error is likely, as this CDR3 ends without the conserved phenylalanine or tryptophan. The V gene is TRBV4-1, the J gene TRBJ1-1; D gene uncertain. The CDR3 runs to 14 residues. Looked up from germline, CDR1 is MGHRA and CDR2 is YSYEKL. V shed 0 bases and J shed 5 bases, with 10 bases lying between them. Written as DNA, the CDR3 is TGCGCCAGCAGCCAAGATCGATCGAATACTGAAGCTTTCATT. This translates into CASSQDRSNTEAFI.

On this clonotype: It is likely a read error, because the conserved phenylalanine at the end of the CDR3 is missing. CDR3 nucleotide sequence: TGTGCCAGCGCCCAGACAGGAGGCAATCAGCCCCAGCATTGT. Translated, it gives CASAQTGGNQPQHC. This sequence joins TRBV6-1 and TRBJ1-5; tentative D call: TRBD1 (6 bases). V was shortened by 8 bases and J by 2 bases, with 13 bases between the two germline ends. Germline CDR1 MNHNS, CDR2 SASEGT. This CDR3 is built from 14 residues.

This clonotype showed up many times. The CDR3 reads CASSDTFSNQPQHF. The CDR3 coding sequence is TGTGCCAGCAGTGATACTTTTAGCAATCAGCCCCAGCATTTT. This chain links TRBV6-1 with TRBJ1-5; no clear D gene. The V end was cut by 3 bases, the J end by 0 bases, with 6 bases between. This CDR3 spans 14 amino acids. Germline assignment: CDR1 MNHNS and CDR2 SASEGT.

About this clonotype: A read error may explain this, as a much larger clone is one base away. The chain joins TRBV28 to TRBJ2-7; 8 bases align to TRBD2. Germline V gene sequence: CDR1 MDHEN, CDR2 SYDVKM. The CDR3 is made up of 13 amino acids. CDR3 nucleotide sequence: TGTTCCAGCGCCCCTGGCGGGAGGCTCGAGCAGTACTTC. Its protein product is CSSAPGGRLEQYF.

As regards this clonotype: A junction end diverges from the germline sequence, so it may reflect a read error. The CDR3 is CASSPVDYPLPNTQYF. CDR3 bases: TGCGCCAGCAGCCCGGTGGATTACCCGCTTCCAAATACGCAGTATTTT. The chain is built from TRBV11-2 and TRBJ2-3; D call uncertain. The V gene's germline CDR1 is SGHAT and CDR2 FQNNGV. The CDR3 runs to 16 residues.

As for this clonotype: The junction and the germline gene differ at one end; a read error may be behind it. The CDR3 nucleotides are TGTGCCAGCAGTGGGTTAGCGTGGAACATCGGGGAGCTGTTTTTT. Protein sequence: CASSGLAWNIGELFF. The chain links TRBV6-1 to TRBJ2-2; a possible D gene is TRBD2 (5 bases). This CDR3 spans 15 amino acids. CDR1 is MNHNS, CDR2 SASEGT, per germline.

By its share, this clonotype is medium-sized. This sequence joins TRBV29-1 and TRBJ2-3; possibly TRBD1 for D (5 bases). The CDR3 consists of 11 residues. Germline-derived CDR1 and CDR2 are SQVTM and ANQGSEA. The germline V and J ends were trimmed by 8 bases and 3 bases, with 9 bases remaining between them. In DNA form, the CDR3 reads TGCAGCCTTAGACAGACAGATACGCAGTATTTT. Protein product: CSLRQTDTQYF.

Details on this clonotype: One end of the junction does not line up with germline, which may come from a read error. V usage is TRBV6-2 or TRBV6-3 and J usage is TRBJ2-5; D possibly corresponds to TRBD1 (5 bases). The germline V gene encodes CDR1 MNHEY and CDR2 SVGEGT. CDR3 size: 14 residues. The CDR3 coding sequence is TGTGCCAGCAGCCGCAGGGCAGGTCAAGAGACCCAATACTTC. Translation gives CASSRRAGQETQYF.

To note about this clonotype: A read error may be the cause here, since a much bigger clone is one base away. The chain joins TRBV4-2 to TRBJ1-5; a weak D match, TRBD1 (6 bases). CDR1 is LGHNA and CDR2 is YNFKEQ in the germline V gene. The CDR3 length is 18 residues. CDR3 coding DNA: TGTGCCAGCAGCAAAGATCTCAAGGGCGGAGGGGGGAATCAGCCCCAGCATTTT. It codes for CASSKDLKGGGGNQPQHF.

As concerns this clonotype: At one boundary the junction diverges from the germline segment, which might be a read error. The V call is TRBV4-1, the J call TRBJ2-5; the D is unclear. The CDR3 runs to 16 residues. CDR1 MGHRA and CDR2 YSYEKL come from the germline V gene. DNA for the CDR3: TGCGCCAGTAGCCAAGATAGGGCTAACGGACAAGAGACCCAGTACTTC. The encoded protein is CASSQDRANGQETQYF.

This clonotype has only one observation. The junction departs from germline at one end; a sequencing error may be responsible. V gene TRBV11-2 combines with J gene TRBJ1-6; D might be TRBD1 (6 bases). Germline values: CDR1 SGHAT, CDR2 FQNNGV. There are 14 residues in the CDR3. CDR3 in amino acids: CTSSFRAGESPLHF. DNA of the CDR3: TGTACCAGCAGTTTTCGGGCAGGGGAATCACCCCTCCACTTT. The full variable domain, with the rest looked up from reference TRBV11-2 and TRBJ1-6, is EAGVAQSPRYKIIEKRQSVAFWCNPISGHATLYWYQQILGQGPKLLIQFQNNGVVDDSQLPKDRFSAERLKGVDSTLKIQPAKLEDSAVYLCTSSFRAGESPLHFGNGTRLTVT.

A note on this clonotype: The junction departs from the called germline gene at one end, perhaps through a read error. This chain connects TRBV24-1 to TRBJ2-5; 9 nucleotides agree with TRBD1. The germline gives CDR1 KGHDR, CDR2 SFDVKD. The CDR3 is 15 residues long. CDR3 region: CVTIDTDRGHETQYF. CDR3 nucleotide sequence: TGTGTCACCATTGATACGGACAGGGGCCATGAGACCCAGTACTTC.

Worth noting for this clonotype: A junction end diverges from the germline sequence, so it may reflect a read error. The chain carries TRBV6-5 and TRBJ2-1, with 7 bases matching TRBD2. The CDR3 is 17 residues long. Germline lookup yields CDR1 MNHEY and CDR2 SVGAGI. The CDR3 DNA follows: TGTGCCAGCAGATACCATACTAGTGGGAGGGCCCAAAATGAGCATTTCTTC. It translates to CASRYHTSGRAQNEHFF.

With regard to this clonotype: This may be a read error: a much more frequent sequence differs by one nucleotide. DNA of the CDR3: TGCAGTGCTAAAGAGTACGGGGGGCAGAATTCACCCCTCCACTTT. As protein: CSAKEYGGQNSPLHF. The rearrangement links TRBV20-1 to TRBJ1-6; a weak D match, TRBD1 (6 bases). CDR3 length: 15 residues. Germline-derived CDR1 and CDR2 are DFQATT and SNEGSKA (reference sequence). The V gene lost 4 bases and the J gene lost 7 bases, with 17 bases spanning the gap.

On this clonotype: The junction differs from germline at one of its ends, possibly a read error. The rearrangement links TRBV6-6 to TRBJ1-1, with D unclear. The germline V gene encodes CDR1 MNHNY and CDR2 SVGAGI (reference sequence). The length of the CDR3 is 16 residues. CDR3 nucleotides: TGTGCCAGCAGCTCCTCTCGAACACGGGGATACACCGAAGCTTTCTTT. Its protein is CASSSSRTRGYTEAFF.

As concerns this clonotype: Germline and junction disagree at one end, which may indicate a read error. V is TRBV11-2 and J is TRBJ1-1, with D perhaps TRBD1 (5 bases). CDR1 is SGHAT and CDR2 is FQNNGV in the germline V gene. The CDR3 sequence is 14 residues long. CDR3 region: CTSGFLPHGTEAFF. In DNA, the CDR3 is TGTACCAGCGGCTTCCTCCCCCATGGGACCGAAGCTTTCTTT. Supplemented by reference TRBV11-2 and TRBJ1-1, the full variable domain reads EAGVAQSPRYKIIEKRQSVAFWCNPISGHATLYWYQQILGQGPKLLIQFQNNGVVDDSQLPKDRFSAERLKGVDSTLKIQPAKLEDSAVYLCTSGFLPHGTEAFFGQGTRLTVV.

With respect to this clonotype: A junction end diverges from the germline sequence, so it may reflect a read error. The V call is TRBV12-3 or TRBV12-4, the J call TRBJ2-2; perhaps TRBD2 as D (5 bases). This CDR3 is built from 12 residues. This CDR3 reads CASSLNIGVLFF. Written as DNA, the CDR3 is TGTGCCAGCAGCCTCAACATCGGGGTGCTGTTTTTT.

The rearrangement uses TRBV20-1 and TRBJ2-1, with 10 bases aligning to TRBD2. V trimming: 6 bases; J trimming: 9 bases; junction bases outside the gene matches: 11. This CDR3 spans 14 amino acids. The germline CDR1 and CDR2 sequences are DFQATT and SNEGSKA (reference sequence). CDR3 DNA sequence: TGCAGTGCCCAGCCGGGACTAGCGAGGGTTGAGCAGTTCTTC. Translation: CSAQPGLARVEQFF.

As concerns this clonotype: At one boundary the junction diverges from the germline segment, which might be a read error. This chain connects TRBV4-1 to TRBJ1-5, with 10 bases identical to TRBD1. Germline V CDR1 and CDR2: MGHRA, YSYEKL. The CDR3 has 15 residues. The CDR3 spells CAISQGDRGNQHQHF. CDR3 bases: TGCGCCATCAGCCAAGGGGACAGGGGCAATCAGCACCAGCATTTT.

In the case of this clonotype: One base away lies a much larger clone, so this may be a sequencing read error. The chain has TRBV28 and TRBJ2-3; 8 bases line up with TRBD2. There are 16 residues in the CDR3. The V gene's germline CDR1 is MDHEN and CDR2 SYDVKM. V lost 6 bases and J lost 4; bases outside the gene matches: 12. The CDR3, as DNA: TGTGCCAGCAGCCGTAGGAGTAGCGGGGTCTCAGATACGCAGTATTTT. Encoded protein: CASSRRSSGVSDTQYF.

The CDR3 spells CASSFAGPGSYEQYF. The CDR3 DNA follows: TGTGCCAGCAGCTTCGCGGGGCCGGGGTCCTACGAGCAGTACTTC. V is TRBV7-9 and J is TRBJ2-7, with D tentatively TRBD2 (6 bases). This CDR3 contains 15 residues. Germline V lookup: CDR1 SEHNR, CDR2 FQNEAQ (reference sequence). V was cut by 3 bases and J by 1 base, with 13 bases left in between.